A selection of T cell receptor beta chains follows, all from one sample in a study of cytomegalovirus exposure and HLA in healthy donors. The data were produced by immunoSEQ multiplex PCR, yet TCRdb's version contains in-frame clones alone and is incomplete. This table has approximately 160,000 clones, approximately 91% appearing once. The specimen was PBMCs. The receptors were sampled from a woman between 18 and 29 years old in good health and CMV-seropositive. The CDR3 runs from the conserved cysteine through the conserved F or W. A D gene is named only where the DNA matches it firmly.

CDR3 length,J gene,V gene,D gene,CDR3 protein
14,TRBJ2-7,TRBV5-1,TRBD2,CASSFTSGMYEQYF
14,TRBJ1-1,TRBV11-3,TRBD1,CASSLTGISTEAFF
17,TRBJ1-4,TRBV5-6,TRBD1,CASSLVGTGGLGEKLFF
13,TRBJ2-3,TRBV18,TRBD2,CASSPARLAGVYF
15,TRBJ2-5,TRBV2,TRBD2,CASSDGLAGLETQYF
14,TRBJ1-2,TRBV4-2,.,CASSQAGENYGYTF
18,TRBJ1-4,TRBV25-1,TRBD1,CASRGRGQGPARGEKLFF
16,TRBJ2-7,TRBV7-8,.,CASSLARLARTNEQYF
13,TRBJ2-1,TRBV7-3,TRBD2,CASSRTSGNEQFF
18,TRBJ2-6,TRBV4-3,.,CASSRFVGGTLGANVLTF
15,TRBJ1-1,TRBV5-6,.,CASSGWTEGNTEAFF
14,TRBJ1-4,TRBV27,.,CASSLAATNEKLFF
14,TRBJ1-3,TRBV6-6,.,CASIRDLTGNTIYF
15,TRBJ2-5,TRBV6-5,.,CASSYSGLNQETQYF
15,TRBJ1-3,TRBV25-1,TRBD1,CASTKGPGTGDTIYF
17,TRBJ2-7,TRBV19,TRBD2,CASSPRSTGGIAYEQYF
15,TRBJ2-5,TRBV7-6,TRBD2,CASSLGTSGRETQYF
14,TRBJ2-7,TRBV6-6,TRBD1,CASELGQGFYEQYF
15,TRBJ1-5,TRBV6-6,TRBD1,CASSPDRESNQPQHF
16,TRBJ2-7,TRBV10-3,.,CAISVSGTDLGGEQYF
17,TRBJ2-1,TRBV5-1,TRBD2,CASSPNPSGRVANEQFF
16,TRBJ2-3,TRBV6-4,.,CASSDSSGSSTDTQYF
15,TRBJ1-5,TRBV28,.,CASSPPKRGVQPQHF
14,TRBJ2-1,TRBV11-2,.,CASTLGSAYNEQFF
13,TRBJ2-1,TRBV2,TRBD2,CASGTSVYNEQFF
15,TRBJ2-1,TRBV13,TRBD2,CASSLVAGVMNEQFF
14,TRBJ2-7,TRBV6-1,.,CASSVAGISYEQYF
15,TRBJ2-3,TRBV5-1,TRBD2,CASSRSGGVGDTQYF
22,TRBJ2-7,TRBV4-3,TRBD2,CASSQEVRQPGLAGSRTYEQYF
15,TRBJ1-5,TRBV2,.,CASRGATWGNQPQHF
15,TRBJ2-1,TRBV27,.,CASSLDSGSYNEQFF
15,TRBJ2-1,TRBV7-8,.,CASTRTTTYRNEQFF
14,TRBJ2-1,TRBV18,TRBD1,CASSPNRGSVEQFF
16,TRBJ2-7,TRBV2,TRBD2,CASSELRTSGIHEQYF
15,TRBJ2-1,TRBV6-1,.,CASSEEVEGYNEQFF
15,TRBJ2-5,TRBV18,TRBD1,CASSPKGAQRETQYF
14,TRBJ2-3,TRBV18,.,CASSRAPPSDTQYF
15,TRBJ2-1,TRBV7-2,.,CASSLTYSSYNEQFF
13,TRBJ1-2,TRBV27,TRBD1,CASRGQGMYGYTF
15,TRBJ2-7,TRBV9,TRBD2,CASSRTSGPSYEQYF
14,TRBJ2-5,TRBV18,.,CASSPGAGRETQYF
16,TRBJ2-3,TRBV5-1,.,CASSLTGGSSTDTQYF
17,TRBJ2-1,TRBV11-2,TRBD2,CASSPGGTSGSYNEQFF
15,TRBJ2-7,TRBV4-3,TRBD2,CASSPGLAGAAEQYF
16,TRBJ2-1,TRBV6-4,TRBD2,CASSDAPGLAGNEQFF
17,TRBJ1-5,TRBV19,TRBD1,CASSSGGTGASNQPQHF